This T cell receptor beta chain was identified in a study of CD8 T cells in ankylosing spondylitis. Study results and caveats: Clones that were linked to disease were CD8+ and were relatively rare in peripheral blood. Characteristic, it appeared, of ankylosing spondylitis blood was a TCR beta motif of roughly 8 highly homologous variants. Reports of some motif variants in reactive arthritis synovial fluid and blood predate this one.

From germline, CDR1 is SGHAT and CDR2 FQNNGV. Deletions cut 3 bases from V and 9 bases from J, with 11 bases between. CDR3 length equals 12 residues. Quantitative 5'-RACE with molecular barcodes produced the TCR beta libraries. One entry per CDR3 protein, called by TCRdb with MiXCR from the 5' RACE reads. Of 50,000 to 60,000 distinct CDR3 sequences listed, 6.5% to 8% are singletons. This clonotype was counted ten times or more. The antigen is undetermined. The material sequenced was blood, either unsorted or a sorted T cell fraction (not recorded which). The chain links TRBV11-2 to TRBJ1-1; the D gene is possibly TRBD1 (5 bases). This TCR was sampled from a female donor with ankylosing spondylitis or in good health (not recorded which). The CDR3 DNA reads TGTGCCAGCAGCTTTGGGACGGTACAAGCTTTCTTT. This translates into CASSFGTVQAFF. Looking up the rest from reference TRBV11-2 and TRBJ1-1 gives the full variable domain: EAGVAQSPRYKIIEKRQSVAFWCNPISGHATLYWYQQILGQGPKLLIQFQNNGVVDDSQLPKDRFSAERLKGVDSTLKIQPAKLEDSAVYLCASSFGTVQAFFGQGTRLTVV.